One and the same sample provided the 23 T cell receptor beta chains below, sequenced in a study of cytomegalovirus exposure and HLA in healthy donors. Use of 60 Vbeta and 13 Jbeta primers characterized the PCR. The protocol was immunoSEQ multiplex PCR, while the TCRdb copy is restricted to in-frame clones and leaves out a portion. Here the sample spans tens of thousands of clones, less than 80% being singletons. The specimen sequenced was PBMCs. These receptors were obtained from a male donor in good health and CMV-seronegative.

The rearrangement uses TRBV6-5 and TRBJ1-2; weak D call: TRBD1 (6 bases). This CDR3 has 16 residues. Trimming left V 2 bases short and J 2 bases short, with 15 bases between. The germline CDR1 and CDR2 sequences are MNHEY and SVGAGI. In DNA form, the CDR3 reads TGTGCCAGCAGTTACAGCGCAGGGGAGAAAAACTATGGCTACACCTTC. Translation gives CASSYSAGEKNYGYTF.

This chain uses TRBV12-1 with TRBJ1-1; the table's D call, TRBD1, has no DNA check behind it. TRBV12-1 is a known pseudogene. CDR3 length: 16 amino acids. The CDR3 region is CASSDGPDIHNTEAFF. CDR3 bases: TGTGCCAGCAGCGACGGCCCTGACATACACAACACTGAAGCTTTCTTT.

The V gene is TRBV5-5, the J gene TRBJ1-5, with a tentative D call TRBD1 (6 bases). The V end lost 7 bases, the J end lost 4 bases, and 15 bases lay between the germline ends. The CDR3 spans 14 residues. From germline, CDR1 is SGHKS and CDR2 YYEKEE (reference sequence). CDR3 residues: CASDWVQGNQPQHF. The CDR3 coding sequence is TGTGCCAGCGACTGGGTGCAGGGGAATCAGCCCCAGCATTTT.

J is TRBJ1-1 and V is TRBV19; D is unresolved. V was shortened by 3 bases and J by 0 bases, with 11 bases between the two germline ends. The germline CDR1 and CDR2 sequences are LNHDA and SQIVND (reference sequence). The CDR3 totals 15 residues. CDR3: CASSMVHSLNTEAFF. The CDR3 DNA reads as TGTGCCAGTAGTATGGTCCACAGCTTGAACACTGAAGCTTTCTTT.

The CDR3, as DNA: TGTGCCAGCAGTCCGGGGGGGGAAGGTGCTTCACCCCTCCACTTT. This translates into CASSPGGEGASPLHF. This rearrangement joins TRBV28 to TRBJ1-6, with D possibly being TRBD1 (5 bases). CDR3 length: 15 residues. CDR1 is MDHEN and CDR2 is SYDVKM in the germline V gene. Trimming took off 5 bases at V and 9 bases at J, with 17 bases between the two ends.

The J gene is TRBJ1-1, the V gene TRBV19; 7 bases fit TRBD1. The CDR3 has 15 residues. V trimming: 4 bases; J trimming: 2 bases; junction bases outside the gene matches: 7. Germline CDR1 reads LNHDA; CDR2 reads SQIVND (reference sequence). CDR3 sequence reads: CASSTSGTDNTEAFF. In DNA, the CDR3 is TGTGCCAGTAGTACCTCCGGGACAGACAACACTGAAGCTTTCTTT.

V and J are TRBV28 and TRBJ2-5; TRBD2 matches at 11 bases. Germline V gives CDR1 MDHEN, CDR2 SYDVKM. Trimming cost V 3 bases and J 4 bases; bases outside gene matches: 4. The CDR3 contains 15 residues. CDR3 bases: TGTGCCAGCAGTTTCCGACTAGCGGGAAGAGAGACCCAGTACTTC. Translating it yields CASSFRLAGRETQYF.

This clone was detected only once. The chain couples TRBV6-5 to TRBJ1-1; TRBD1 aligns across 7 bases. Germline-derived CDR1 and CDR2 are MNHEY and SVGAGI. The J segment lost 8 bases and the V segment lost 7 bases, leaving 10 bases of the junction unmatched. CDR3 length equals 13 residues. The CDR3 DNA is TGTGCCAGCAACCGGGTACAGGGGCGAGAAGCTTTCTTT. Encoded protein: CASNRVQGREAFF.

The chain couples TRBV5-1 to TRBJ1-4, with TRBD1 identical over 9 bases. This CDR3 region has 16 residues. CDR1 SGHRS and CDR2 YFSETQ come from the germline V gene. V gave up 0 bases and J gave up 7 bases; unmatched junction bases: 7. CDR3 in DNA: TGCGCCAGCAGCTTGGGAGGGGACAGGGTTTTTGAAAAACTGTTTTTT. Encoded protein: CASSLGGDRVFEKLFF.

CDR3 DNA: TGTGCCAGTAGTATCCTTGGACAGCGTTACTCTGGAAACACCATATATTTT. This translates into CASSILGQRYSGNTIYF. The chain employs TRBV19 and TRBJ1-3, with D maybe TRBD1 (6 bases). CDR1 is LNHDA and CDR2 is SQIVND in the germline V gene (reference sequence). The CDR3 contains 17 residues. The V end was cut by 3 bases, the J end by 0 bases, with 15 bases between.

The chain recombines TRBV30 with TRBJ2-6; TRBD1 aligns across 9 bases. The trim removed 0 bases at V and 1 base at J, leaving 10 bases unmatched. The CDR3 is made up of 19 amino acids. From germline, CDR1 is GTSNPN and CDR2 SVGIG (reference sequence). The CDR3 DNA reads as TGTGCCTGGAGTGTATTATGGGACAGGGTCCCATCTGGGGCCAACGTCCTGACTTTC. Translation: CAWSVLWDRVPSGANVLTF. Supplemented by reference TRBV30 and TRBJ2-6, the full variable domain reads SQTIHQWPATLVQPVGSPLSLECTVEGTSNPNLYWYRQAAGRGLQLLFYSVGIGQISSEVPQNLSASRPQDRQFILSSKKLLLSDSGFYLCAWSVLWDRVPSGANVLTFGAGSRLTVL.

V gene TRBV27 combines with J gene TRBJ2-3, with D perhaps matching TRBD2 (6 bases). Germline V gene sequence: CDR1 MNHEY, CDR2 SMNVEV (reference sequence). Deletions cut 6 bases from V and 2 bases from J, with 21 bases between. The CDR3 contains 17 residues. The CDR3 coding sequence is TGTGCCAGCAGCCCATCAGAGTGGCGGGGCAACACAGATACGCAGTATTTT. Translation: CASSPSEWRGNTDTQYF.

This clone showed up just a few times. The gene calls are TRBV20-1 and TRBJ2-3, with a possible D match to TRBD1 (6 bases). The germline gives CDR1 DFQATT, CDR2 SNEGSKA (reference sequence). This CDR3 spans 11 amino acids. CDR3 bases: TGCACAGGGGCCAAGCAAGATACGCAGTATTTT. This gives the protein CTGAKQDTQYF.

Notes on this clone: One junction end disagrees with the germline gene, perhaps due to a read error. This specimen includes other DNA sequences encoding the same CDR3. The chain couples TRBV6-5 to TRBJ1-1; the D is unclear. Germline CDR1 reads MNHEY; CDR2 reads SVGAGI. This CDR3 has 13 amino acids. CDR3 protein: CASSYRVEAEAFF. The DNA of the CDR3 is TGTGCCAGCAGTTACCGAGTCGAGGCTGAGGCTTTCTTT.

The rearrangement links TRBV5-1 to TRBJ2-3; 10 nucleotides agree with TRBD1. V was pared by 2 bases and J by 5 bases, with 5 bases of the junction left unmatched. Germline lookup yields CDR1 SGHRS and CDR2 YFSETQ. The CDR3 contains 15 residues. The CDR3 nucleotides are TGCGCCAGCAGCTTCCGACAGGGGGCTCAAGATACGCAGTATTTT. It specifies CASSFRQGAQDTQYF.

V is TRBV5-1 and J is TRBJ2-3; 13 bases align to TRBD2. Trimming at V came to 4 bases and at J to 3 bases, leaving 5 bases not matched to a gene. The germline gives CDR1 SGHRS, CDR2 YFSETQ. This CDR3 spans 16 amino acids. The CDR3 bases are TGCGCCAGCAGCAGAACTAGCGGGAGGGGGACAGATACGCAGTATTTT. Its translation: CASSRTSGRGTDTQYF.

The chain links TRBV9 to TRBJ2-1; the D gene is possibly TRBD1 (8 bases). The CDR3 is 16 amino acids. In germline, CDR1 is SGDLS, CDR2 YYNGEE. V was pared by 3 bases and J by 0 bases, with 13 bases between. The CDR3 sequence is CASSERDRSSYNEQFF. In DNA, the CDR3 is TGTGCCAGCAGCGAGCGGGACAGGAGCTCCTACAATGAGCAGTTCTTC.

The V gene is TRBV7-2, the J gene TRBJ1-6; the D gene is possibly TRBD1 (5 bases). Trimming removed 3 bases from V and 6 bases from J, with 12 bases in between. This CDR3 spans 15 amino acids. CDR1 SGHTA and CDR2 FQGNSA come from the germline V gene. The CDR3 DNA is TGTGCCAGCAGCTTCGGGGGAAGTAGTAATTCACCCCTCCACTTT. It specifies CASSFGGSSNSPLHF.

Only one count was recorded for this clone. This sequence joins TRBV9 and TRBJ2-1; D perhaps matches TRBD2 (6 bases). Trimming removed 0 bases at V and 0 bases at J, with 16 bases between. The CDR3 consists of 18 residues. Germline values: CDR1 SGDLS, CDR2 YYNGEE. CDR3 region: CASSVAGRLDSSYNEQFF. The CDR3 DNA reads TGTGCCAGCAGCGTAGCCGGCCGACTAGACTCCTCCTACAATGAGCAGTTCTTC.

The J gene is TRBJ2-1, the V gene TRBV7-7, with 11 bases aligning to TRBD2. The CDR3 has 15 residues. Per germline, CDR1 SSHAT and CDR2 FNYEAQ (reference sequence). The V segment lost 2 bases and the J segment 8 bases; nucleotides outside the gene matches: 5. The CDR3 nucleotides read TGTGCCAGCAGCTTACTAGCGGGAGGACCGGATGAGCAGTTCTTC. It specifies CASSLLAGGPDEQFF.

The rearrangement uses TRBV27 and TRBJ1-4, with D perhaps TRBD1 (5 bases). The germline V and J ends were trimmed by 3 bases and 4 bases, with 12 bases remaining between them. The CDR3 consists of 15 residues. Per germline, CDR1 MNHEY and CDR2 SMNVEV (reference sequence). In DNA form, the CDR3 reads TGTGCCAGCAGTTTGGGGGGAGATCTTAATGAAAAACTGTTTTTT. This gives the protein CASSLGGDLNEKLFF. The whole variable domain, remainder taken from reference TRBV27 and TRBJ1-4, is EAQVTQNPRYLITVTGKKLTVTCSQNMNHEYMSWYRQDPGLGLRQIYYSMNVEVTDKGDVPEGYKVSRKEKRNFPLILESPSPNQTSLYFCASSLGGDLNEKLFFGSGTQLSVL.

This rearrangement joins TRBV5-1 to TRBJ2-3, with D possibly matching TRBD1 (6 bases). Germline assignment: CDR1 SGHRS and CDR2 YFSETQ. V was trimmed by 0 bases and J by 4 bases, leaving 12 bases between them. The CDR3 spans 15 residues. The CDR3 DNA reads TGCGCCAGCAGCTTGGCTGGACAGCGGTCAGATACGCAGTATTTT. This sequence encodes CASSLAGQRSDTQYF.

A few counts support this clone. V is TRBV7-3 and J is TRBJ2-1; 9 positions match TRBD1. This CDR3 comprises 15 residues. V lost 5 bases to trimming and J lost 9 bases; unmatched junction nucleotides: 11. CDR1 is SGHTA, CDR2 FQGTGA, per germline. The CDR3 coding sequence is TGTGCCAGCAGCCTGGGGACAGGGCCTCGAGGTGAGCAGTTCTTC. This sequence encodes CASSLGTGPRGEQFF. The full variable domain, completed using reference TRBV7-3 and TRBJ2-1, is GAGVSQTPSNKVTEKGKYVELRCDPISGHTALYWYRQSLGQGPEFLIYFQGTGAADDSGLPNDRFFAVRPEGSVSTLKIQRTERGDSAVYLCASSLGTGPRGEQFFGPGTRLTVL.